This TCR beta chain came from a study of T cell responses to AZD1222 COVID-19 vaccine. Findings and limits, study-wide: Without day 14 samples, only post-peak T cell repertoires were studied. Donors in the cohort were predominantly white British and more often female, and clonal diversity was possibly underestimated.

The repertoire was sequenced with immunoSEQ multiplex PCR; TCRdb's copy has only in-frame clones and lacks some. In the table there are about 68,000 clones, about 90% of which are singletons. Germline V gene data show CDR1 as MNHEY and CDR2 as SMNVEV (reference sequence). The length of the CDR3 is 15 residues. Trimming pared 4 bases from V and 4 bases from J, leaving 13 bases between. For this clone: What it binds is unknown.

The sample consisted of peripheral blood, taken on day 0 of AZD1222 vaccination. The clonotype was recovered from an adult in good health. The V and J genes are TRBV27 and TRBJ2-2; D tentatively reads TRBD1 or TRBD2 (5 bases each). The CDR3 protein is CASSYGGVSTGELFF. Written as DNA, the CDR3 is TGTGCCAGCAGTTATGGGGGAGTGAGCACCGGGGAGCTGTTTTTT.